This TCR beta chain was identified during a study of blood T cells in healthy people across ages. Then a second PCR, running roughly 7 to 11 cycles, was carried out with a sample-barcoded 5' primer and a J-beta primer mix. One entry per CDR3 protein results from TCRdb running MiXCR on the 5' RACE reads. The sample includes 800,000 to 900,000 distinct CDR3 sequences, about 62% of them seen just once. Worth noting for this clonotype: No antigen is known for it.

The individuals who served as donors were healthy Caucasians living in Russia, aged about 6 to 100. For every donor, a draw yielded ten milliliters of peripheral blood. Points from the study as a whole: Calculation of diversity from one million T cells yielded estimates considered to be underestimates. As naive T cell percentage varied, TCR beta diversity correlated strongly with it.

The germline V gene has CDR1 MNHNS and CDR2 SASEGT. V lost 5 bases, J lost 9 bases, and 17 bases lay in between. The CDR3 totals 14 residues. The receptor comes from a man under 40 in good health. This chain joins TRBV6-1 and TRBJ2-1; tentatively, D is TRBD1 (7 bases). The sequencing input was blood. The CDR3 sequence: CASSPLAGGSEQFF. In DNA form, the CDR3 reads TGTGCCAGCAGTCCCCTAGCAGGGGGGAGTGAGCAGTTCTTC.